This T cell receptor (beta chain) was documented in a study of early T cells in non-severe SARS-CoV-2 infection. Study information: Sequenced bulk RNA came from whole blood that was unsorted, and chains were unpaired. Regarding the study as a whole: Anti-spike CD8 specificities were favored by VDJdb matching, whose results missed private and CD4 specificities.

Individual cDNA molecules were tagged with unique molecular identifiers. TCRdb processed the 5' RACE reads anew with MiXCR; each CDR3 protein has one entry. The sample has roughly 29,000 distinct CDR3 sequences, 2.5% to 3.5% seen once. V lost 0 bases and J 2 bases, leaving 11 bases between the germline ends. Looked up from germline, CDR1 is DFQATT and CDR2 is SNEGSKA (reference sequence). The CDR3 runs to 15 residues. This clonotype came up many times. No antigen is known for it. The V call is TRBV20-1, the J call TRBJ2-1; D call uncertain. The specimen sequenced was whole blood. The clonotype originates from an adult who was a healthcare worker with PCR-confirmed SARS-CoV-2 infection or an uninfected control (not recorded which). The CDR3 protein is CSARDGRVPYNEQFF. The CDR3 DNA reads TGCAGTGCTAGAGATGGACGGGTCCCCTACAATGAGCAGTTCTTC.